This is a list of T cell receptor beta chains from one sample in a study of blood T cell repertoires in COVID-19. Sequencing used immunoSEQ multiplex PCR; TCRdb keeps in-frame clones, though not all of them. In the table there are more than 70,000 clones, roughly 86% of which are singletons. Sequenced input: peripheral blood. The receptors stem from a woman of 80 years or more in a cohort sampled during active or convalescent COVID-19. Each CDR3 is given with its conserved first and last residue. Each record gives: V gene, J gene, D gene, clone size, CDR3 protein, CDR3 DNA. D genes are given only for firm matches. Expanded clones are given a class, and other clones once, few, many or no size at all.

V: TRBV12-3/TRBV12-4
J: TRBJ2-2
D: -
size: few
CDR3: CASRSGYAGELFF
DNA: TGTGCCAGCAGATCAGGGTACGCCGGGGAGCTGTTTTTT

V: TRBV4-1
J: TRBJ2-7
D: -
size: -
CDR3: CASSQRQGGSYEQYF
DNA: TGCGCCAGCAGCCAACGACAGGGAGGTTCCTACGAGCAGTACTTC

V: TRBV5-1
J: TRBJ1-1
D: -
size: -
CDR3: CASSFSSVQVEAFF
DNA: TGCGCCAGCAGCTTCTCATCCGTTCAGGTTGAAGCTTTCTTT

V: TRBV5-6
J: TRBJ2-3
D: TRBD2
size: -
CDR3: CASSLAHSGSRNTDTQYF
DNA: TGTGCCAGCAGCTTGGCCCATAGCGGGAGTCGGAACACAGATACGCAGTATTTT

V: TRBV6-6
J: TRBJ2-7
D: TRBD2
size: -
CDR3: CASTPGGSYEQYF
DNA: TGTGCCAGCACACCGGGCGGGAGTTACGAGCAGTACTTC

V: TRBV3-1/TRBV3-2
J: TRBJ2-1
D: TRBD1
size: few
CDR3: CASSSGTVLNEQFF
DNA: TGTGCCAGCAGCTCCGGGACAGTCCTCAATGAGCAGTTCTTC

V: TRBV5-1
J: TRBJ1-2
D: TRBD1
size: -
CDR3: CASSLGTGNYGYTF
DNA: TGCGCCAGCAGCTTGGGGACAGGGAACTATGGCTACACCTTC

V: TRBV6-5
J: TRBJ1-5
D: -
size: -
CDR3: CASSAGSNSNQPQHF
DNA: TGTGCCAGCAGCGCAGGATCAAATAGCAATCAGCCCCAGCATTTT

V: TRBV2
J: TRBJ1-3
D: -
size: -
CDR3: CASRTLLQVAGNTIYF
DNA: TGTGCCAGCAGGACCCTACTACAGGTGGCTGGAAACACCATATATTTT

V: TRBV5-1
J: TRBJ1-2
D: -
size: once
CDR3: CASSPRVGPYGYTF
DNA: TGCGCCAGCAGCCCTAGGGTGGGGCCCTATGGCTACACCTTC

V: TRBV18
J: TRBJ1-6
D: TRBD1
size: -
CDR3: CASSPPGGTGVSPLHF
DNA: TGTGCCAGCTCACCCCCAGGAGGGACAGGTGTTTCACCCCTCCACTTT

V: TRBV30
J: TRBJ1-6
D: TRBD1
size: -
CDR3: CAWHGTGISPLHF
DNA: TGTGCCTGGCATGGGACAGGGATTTCACCCCTCCACTTT

V: TRBV30
J: TRBJ1-5
D: TRBD1
size: -
CDR3: CAWSGQGGPRQPQHF
DNA: TGTGCCTGGAGTGGACAGGGGGGTCCCCGACAGCCCCAGCATTTT

V: TRBV2
J: TRBJ2-7
D: TRBD2
size: -
CDR3: CASSFLREGPEQYF
DNA: TGTGCCAGCAGCTTCCTCCGGGAGGGCCCCGAGCAGTACTTC

V: TRBV19
J: TRBJ2-2
D: -
size: few
CDR3: CASSLFRWQDTTGELFF
DNA: TGTGCCAGTAGTCTTTTTAGGTGGCAGGATACGACCGGGGAGCTGTTTTTT